The 13 T cell receptor beta chains reported below all come from one sample, sequenced in a study of cytomegalovirus exposure and HLA in healthy donors. TCRdb's copy holds only in-frame clones and misses some; the assay was immunoSEQ multiplex PCR. The data show more than 140,000 clones, roughly 91% seen once. Sequenced input: PBMCs. These receptors were obtained from a woman aged 18-29 years in good health and CMV-seropositive.

This rearrangement joins TRBV10-3 to TRBJ2-7; 8 bases fit TRBD1. The CDR3 spans 14 residues. V dropped 8 bases and J dropped 0; count of bases not matched to a gene: 6. Germline loops: CDR1 ENHRY, CDR2 SYGVKD. The CDR3 nucleotides are TGTGCCATCTCAGGACAGGGCGGCTCCTACGAGCAGTACTTC. Translated: CAISGQGGSYEQYF.

The table lists this clone with a count of one. V and J are TRBV16 and TRBJ2-7; 9 bases align to TRBD2. This CDR3 contains 16 residues. CDR1 is KGHSY and CDR2 is FQNENV in the germline V gene. V lost 4 bases and J lost 2; bases outside the gene matches: 9. CDR3 sequence reads: CASSPPATSGTYEQYF. The CDR3, as DNA: TGTGCCAGCAGCCCCCCGGCGACTAGCGGTACCTACGAGCAGTACTTC.

The gene calls are TRBV14 and TRBJ2-1; the match to TRBD2 covers 7 bases. CDR1 is SGHDN, CDR2 FVKESK, per germline. With 1 base clipped from V and 4 bases from J, the junction kept 7 bases outside the gene matches. This CDR3 has 16 amino acids. The CDR3 reads CASSQVALALYNEQFF. As DNA, the CDR3 is TGTGCCAGCAGCCAAGTTGCACTAGCGTTATACAATGAGCAGTTCTTC.

The chain uses TRBV20-1 and TRBJ2-7, with a weak D call TRBD1 (6 bases). CDR1 and CDR2 from the germline V gene are DFQATT and SNEGSKA (reference sequence). Trimming stripped 6 bases from V and 4 bases from J, with 10 bases between. The CDR3 sequence is 11 residues long. The CDR3 protein is CSAPDSYEQYF. Written as DNA, the CDR3 is TGCAGTGCCCCGGACAGTTACGAGCAGTACTTC.

The chain recombines TRBV5-1 with TRBJ2-3; 9 nucleotides align to TRBD1. The V gene end was trimmed by 3 bases and the J gene end by 4 bases; junction bases not matched to a gene: 6. CDR1 is SGHRS, CDR2 YFSETQ, per germline. The CDR3 loop spans 15 amino acids. CDR3 DNA sequence: TGCGCCAGCAGCTCACCGACAGGGGGTGCAGATACGCAGTATTTT. Protein: CASSSPTGGADTQYF.

This chain joins TRBV7-2 and TRBJ2-1, with 7 positions matching TRBD2. This CDR3 spans 13 amino acids. The germline gives CDR1 SGHTA, CDR2 FQGNSA. After removal of 4 bases from V and 9 bases from J, the junction contained 6 bases not matched to a gene. The chain's CDR3 is CASSSSRGGEQFF. The CDR3 nucleotides read TGTGCCAGCAGCTCATCCCGCGGGGGTGAGCAGTTCTTC.

This clone came up a few times. V gene TRBV10-1 combines with J gene TRBJ1-5; no clear D gene. CDR3 length: 13 residues. Germline V gene sequence: CDR1 WNHNN, CDR2 SYGVQD (reference sequence). V gave up 6 bases and J gave up 5 bases, with 11 bases separating them. The DNA of the CDR3 is TGCGCCAGCAGCCCAGCGGTGGATCAGCCCCAGCATTTT. Its protein product is CASSPAVDQPQHF.

The chain is built from TRBV30 and TRBJ2-5; D not certain. The CDR3 is 13 amino acids. CDR1 GTSNPN and CDR2 SVGIG come from the germline V gene (reference sequence). Trimming shortened V by 3 bases and J by 2 bases, and 10 bases separated the two germline ends. The CDR3 protein is CAWRVSDQETQYF. The DNA of the CDR3 is TGTGCCTGGAGAGTGAGCGATCAAGAGACCCAGTACTTC.

This clone was picked up one time. Here the CDR3 reads CASSFRGSPYGYTF. Here the CDR3 DNA reads TGTGCCAGCAGCTTTCGGGGGTCCCCCTATGGCTACACCTTC. The V and J genes are TRBV7-9 and TRBJ1-2; D is possibly TRBD1 (5 bases). Germline assignment: CDR1 SEHNR and CDR2 FQNEAQ (reference sequence). The CDR3 contains 14 residues. V was shortened by 3 bases and J by 4 bases, with 12 bases between the two germline ends.

V is TRBV13 and J is TRBJ1-5, with D perhaps matching TRBD1 (5 bases). The CDR3 is made up of 16 amino acids. The germline V and J ends were trimmed by 0 bases and 6 bases, with 15 bases remaining between them. Germline V CDR1 and CDR2: PRHDT, FYEKMQ (reference sequence). The DNA of the CDR3 is TGTGCCAGCAGCTTAGGAGGAGGGGACGTAGGTCAGCCCCAGCATTTT. This codes for CASSLGGGDVGQPQHF.

V is TRBV7-3 and J is TRBJ2-5, with D unclear. With 5 bases removed from V and 5 bases from J, the gap between germline ends came to 12 bases. CDR3 length: 13 amino acids. The germline V gene encodes CDR1 SGHTA and CDR2 FQGTGA. The chain's CDR3 is CASSPLDSETQYF. CDR3 DNA sequence: TGTGCCAGCAGCCCCCTAGATTCGGAGACCCAGTACTTC.

The chain joins TRBV6-1 to TRBJ2-7; maybe TRBD1 (5 bases). V lost 1 base to trimming and J lost 2 bases, with 15 bases between them. This CDR3 region has 16 residues. Looked up from germline, CDR1 is MNHNS and CDR2 is SASEGT. The CDR3 DNA reads TGTGCCAGCAGTGAAGAAAGCAGGGCTCCCCCCTACGAGCAGTACTTC. It encodes CASSEESRAPPYEQYF.

V is TRBV7-2 and J is TRBJ2-7; 9 nucleotides align to TRBD1. Germline V gives CDR1 SGHTA, CDR2 FQGNSA. With V trimmed by 4 bases and J by 6 bases, 4 bases remained unmatched. The CDR3 is made up of 13 amino acids. This CDR3 reads CASSSTGGSEQYF. CDR3 nucleotides: TGTGCCAGCAGCTCTACAGGGGGCTCCGAGCAGTACTTC.